The sequence of this TCR beta chain was determined in a study of shared clonotypes between healthy human individuals. Study-wide results and caveats: Among a handful of donors, roughly 5% of naive CD4 clonotypes were found in common.

TCRdb keeps only in-frame clones here, not all; method: immunoSEQ multiplex PCR. The table has approximately 400,000 clones, around 96% seen once. Deletions cut 8 bases from V and 3 bases from J, with 10 bases between. Per germline, CDR1 SNHLY and CDR2 FYNNEI. The CDR3 covers 12 residues. To note about this clone: Its antigen is currently unknown.

This clonotype originated in a man aged 25-45 years in good health. Sequenced input: memory CD8+ T cells sorted from blood. Indicated subset: CD45RO+ cells pooled with CCR7-negative TemRA cells. The chain joins TRBV2 to TRBJ1-1; possibly TRBD1 for D (6 bases). This CDR3 reads CASLQGYTEAFF. CDR3 in DNA: TGTGCCAGCTTACAGGGCTACACTGAAGCTTTCTTT.